This entry concerns a single T cell receptor (beta chain). Its antigen remains undetermined. Nothing much larger sits one base from this clone, and base qualities are not available. The data were obtained in a study of blood T cell repertoires in COVID-19 (TCRdb year 2020). Background for the entire study: Samples from collaborators originated in the United States, Italy and Spain and spanned both the acute and convalescent phases of COVID-19. The material from the prospective study consisted of cDNA or gDNA derived from T cells, B-cell-depleted T cells, or PBMCs. Nearly every sample came with metadata listing a de-identified subject ID, COVID-19 status, age in years and sex. The repertoires were made available in a free public database intended to serve as a resource for research on the immune response to SARS-CoV-2. The samples were drawn from two sources: the first 160 participants of the ongoing ImmuneRACE study, and over 950 subjects contributed by 6 global collaborators. Subjects who had been exposed to COVID-19, were actively infected with it, or had recovered from it provided the deeply sampled blood TCRbeta repertoires that made up the dataset. HLA class I and class II types, where available, came from metadata supplied by the sample provider rather than from assay-based typing. Overall results and qualifications from the work: The quantity of clinical and demographic metadata differed by source and by participant and was supplied without curation.

The CDR3 has 17 amino acids, counting the end cysteine and phenylalanine. Only the CDR3 DNA stays, 51 bases, in frame from base 1. The germline V gene encodes CDR1 SEHNR and CDR2 FQNEAQ (reference sequence). V is pared back by 5 bases and J by 0 bases, with 19 bases lying between the germline termini. TCRbeta CDR3 regions were amplified from genomic DNA using the immunoSEQ Assay, a bias-controlled multiplex PCR. In the authors' own workflow: The number of nucleated cells in each sample was estimated by amplification of reference gene primers within the assay. Sequence reads were collapsed and filtered to measure the absolute abundance of every unique TCRbeta CDR3 rearrangement. Productive Simpson clonality was computed per sample as the square root of Simpson's diversity index over productive rearrangements. TCRdb retrieved this table from immuneACCESS and kept in-frame rearrangements only. Not all clones are present; in checked studies, unresolved V genes account for under half, and no reason is known for the remainder. Clone size and V and J calls were adopted from that table, with D and trimming inferred from the DNA. Here the sample has about 220,000 clones; roughly 84% occur a single time. Under 2% of the sample comes from the top ten.

The collaborating institutions used their own protocols to collect whole blood in K2EDTA tubes. For TCRbeta analysis, collaborators shipped samples in one of three forms: frozen whole blood, isolated PBMCs, or DNA extracted from either of those sample types. Material: peripheral blood. The sequence joins TRBV7-9 to TRBJ1-2, with a tentative D gene TRBD1 over 6 matching bases. The receptor was derived from a man in his forties with active or convalescent COVID-19. The CDR3 loop reads CASSTTGTTISNYGYTF. The DNA is as follows: TGTGCCAGCAGCACAACCGGGACAACAATATCTAACTATGGCTACACCTTC.